The clone carrying this T cell receptor (beta chain) was recorded a few times. The data were obtained in a study of blood T cells in healthy people across ages. Alongside a J-beta primer mix, a sample-barcoded 5' primer served in a second PCR lasting roughly 7 to 11 cycles. The template-switch adaptor, which had 12 random nucleotides, put a tag on each cDNA molecule. TCRdb re-called the 5' RACE reads through MiXCR, storing one row per CDR3 protein. This table holds 790,000 or so distinct CDR3 sequences, 56% found once. Donors gave around 10 milliliters of peripheral blood apiece. PBMCs, at least 7 million per sample, were isolated. With each sample, at least 6 micrograms of total RNA were extracted. The clonotype was recovered from a man in his forties or fifties in good health. The sequenced material came from blood.

In DNA, the CDR3 is TGTGCCTGGAGTGTATCGGGCTACTCCTACGAGCAGTACTTC. Encoded protein: CAWSVSGYSYEQYF. The chain has TRBV30 and TRBJ2-7; D is uncertain. This CDR3 spans 14 amino acids. CDR1 GTSNPN and CDR2 SVGIG come from the germline V gene (reference sequence). V was clipped by 0 bases and J by 0 bases, with 9 bases between them.